The 8 T cell receptor beta chains reported below all come from one sample, sequenced in a study of cytomegalovirus exposure and HLA in healthy donors. Libraries were prepared by immunoSEQ multiplex PCR; TCRdb keeps only in-frame clonotypes and omits some of them. The sample records tens of thousands of clones, about 94% being singletons. Sequenced material: PBMCs. These TCRs come from a man aged 18 to 30 in good health and CMV-seropositive.

The V and J genes are TRBV27 and TRBJ2-7; 11 bases are a match to TRBD2. The germline gives CDR1 MNHEY, CDR2 SMNVEV (reference sequence). The V segment lost 2 bases and the J segment 3 bases; nucleotides outside the gene matches: 3. The CDR3 covers 15 residues. This chain's CDR3 is CASSLTGTSGYEQYF. The CDR3 DNA follows: TGTGCCAGCAGTTTAACCGGGACTAGCGGCTACGAGCAGTACTTC.

This chain uses TRBV9 with TRBJ2-5, with D possibly being TRBD2 (6 bases). CDR1 is SGDLS, CDR2 YYNGEE, per germline. CDR3 length equals 13 residues. V was trimmed by 4 bases and J by 3 bases, leaving 10 bases between them. The CDR3 nucleotides read TGTGCCAGCAGCCCAAGACTAGAAGAGACCCAGTACTTC. Encoded protein: CASSPRLEETQYF. Looking up the rest from reference TRBV9 and TRBJ2-5 gives the full variable domain: DSGVTQTPKHLITATGQRVTLRCSPRSGDLSVYWYQQSLDQGLQFLIQYYNGEERAKGNILERFSAQQFPDLHSELNLSSLELGDSALYFCASSPRLEETQYFGPGTRLLVL.

The genes are TRBV5-6 and TRBJ2-1; tentatively, D is TRBD2 (5 bases). V was cut by 4 bases and J by 3 bases, with 14 bases left in between. The CDR3 is 15 amino acids. The germline V gene has CDR1 SGHDT and CDR2 YYEEEE. Written as DNA, the CDR3 is TGTGCCAGCAGCCTGGCGAGGGAAGGCTACAATGAGCAGTTCTTC. This codes for CASSLAREGYNEQFF.

The CDR3 loop is CASSQDPGYTDTQYF. CDR3 bases: TGCGCCAGCAGCCAAGATCCCGGGTACACAGATACGCAGTATTTT. The chain recombines TRBV4-1 with TRBJ2-3; no clear D. Trimming stripped 0 bases from V and 2 bases from J, with 9 bases between. CDR3 size: 15 residues. The V gene's germline CDR1 is MGHRA and CDR2 YSYEKL.

The rearrangement links TRBV5-5 to TRBJ1-6; D remains unclear. This CDR3 spans 15 amino acids. Germline V lookup: CDR1 SGHKS, CDR2 YYEKEE (reference sequence). Deletions cut 4 bases from V and 7 bases from J, with 15 bases between. The CDR3 spells CASSPTGLGNSPLHF. The CDR3, as DNA: TGTGCCAGCAGCCCTACCGGCCTCGGGAATTCACCCCTCCACTTT.

The J gene is TRBJ2-7, the V gene TRBV19; TRBD2 aligns across 11 bases. J lost 0 bases, V lost 5 bases, and 3 bases had no gene match. This CDR3 contains 15 residues. Germline V gene sequence: CDR1 LNHDA, CDR2 SQIVND (reference sequence). The CDR3 DNA reads TGTGCCAGTAGTCCGACTAGCGGGGTCTCCTACGAGCAGTACTTC. Translation gives CASSPTSGVSYEQYF.

The chain links TRBV19 to TRBJ1-3, with TRBD1 matching over 9 bases. The CDR3 extends over 17 amino acids. The V segment lost 6 bases and the J segment 4 bases; nucleotides outside the gene matches: 13. CDR1 and CDR2 (germline): LNHDA, SQIVND (reference sequence). CDR3 amino acids: CASSRKPGQGRGNTIYF. As DNA, the CDR3 is TGTGCCAGTAGCCGGAAACCGGGACAGGGAAGAGGAAACACCATATATTTT.

This clone showed up just a few times. The chain uses TRBV4-2 and TRBJ2-1; 10 nucleotides align to TRBD2. Germline V gene sequence: CDR1 LGHNA, CDR2 YNFKEQ. The CDR3 sequence is 15 residues long. Trimming took 6 bases from V and 7 from J; bases not matched to a gene: 9. CDR3 in DNA: TGTGCCAGCAGAGGGAGCGGGGGGGCTGGAAATGAGCAGTTCTTC. It translates to CASRGSGGAGNEQFF.